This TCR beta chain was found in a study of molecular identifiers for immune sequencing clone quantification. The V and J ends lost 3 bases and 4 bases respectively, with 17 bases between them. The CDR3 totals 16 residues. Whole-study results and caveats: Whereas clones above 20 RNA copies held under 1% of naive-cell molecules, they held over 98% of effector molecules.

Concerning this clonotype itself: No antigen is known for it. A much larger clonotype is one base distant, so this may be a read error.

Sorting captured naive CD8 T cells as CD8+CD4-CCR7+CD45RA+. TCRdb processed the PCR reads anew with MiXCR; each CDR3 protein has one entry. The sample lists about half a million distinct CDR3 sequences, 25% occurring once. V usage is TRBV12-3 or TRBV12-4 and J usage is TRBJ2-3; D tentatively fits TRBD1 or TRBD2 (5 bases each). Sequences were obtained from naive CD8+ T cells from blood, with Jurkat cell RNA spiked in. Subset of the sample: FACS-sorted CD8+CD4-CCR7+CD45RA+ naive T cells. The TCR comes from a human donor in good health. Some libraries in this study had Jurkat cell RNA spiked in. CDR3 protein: CASSFVIARGADTQYF. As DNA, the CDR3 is TGTGCCAGCAGTTTCGTAATAGCTAGAGGGGCAGATACGCAGTATTTT.